This is a list of T cell receptor beta chains from one sample in a study of ipilimumab plus nivolumab after autologous stem cell transplantation. Produced via immunoSEQ multiplex PCR; TCRdb's table is partial and in-frame only. Seen here are around 12,000 clones, 70% to 80% observed once, and the top ten hold approximately 9.9%. The input for sequencing was PBMCs, taken in a trial of ipilimumab plus nivolumab as post-transplant consolidation. Receptors originate from a male donor with multiple myeloma. The CDR3 runs from the conserved cysteine through the conserved F or W. Each record gives: clone size, J gene, D gene, CDR3 length, V gene, CDR3 protein, CDR3 DNA. D genes are given only for firm matches. The size entry is marked missing in some rows and otherwise reads once, few, many or a size class.

NA	TRBJ2-3	NA	14	TRBV30	CAWTDDGGPDTQYF	TGTGCCTGGACTGATGACGGGGGGCCAGATACGCAGTATTTT
NA	TRBJ1-1	NA	13	TRBV30	CAWRSASRTEAFF	TGTGCCTGGAGGTCGGCATCCCGCACTGAAGCTTTCTTT
NA	TRBJ2-1	TRBD1	12	TRBV6-1	CASSLRTGEQFF	TGTGCCAGCAGCCTTCGGACAGGGGAGCAGTTCTTC
NA	TRBJ2-3	TRBD2	16	TRBV10-3	CAISEVAGESTDTQYF	TGTGCCATCAGTGAGGTAGCGGGGGAGAGCACAGATACGCAGTATTTT
NA	TRBJ2-7	TRBD2	14	TRBV10-1	CASSEGTTMDEQCF	TGCGCCAGCAGTGAGGGGACTACAATGGACGAGCAGTGCTTC
few	TRBJ2-5	NA	13	TRBV27	CASSLTETETQYF	TGTGCCAGCAGTTTGACAGAAACGGAGACCCAGTACTTC
NA	TRBJ1-1	NA	14	TRBV12-5	CASGWIPVFPEAFF	TGTGCTAGTGGTTGGATCCCCGTTTTCCCTGAAGCTTTCTTT
NA	TRBJ2-7	NA	13	TRBV6-6	CASRGGTVYEQYF	TGTGCCAGCAGGGGGGGGACAGTCTACGAGCAGTACTTC
NA	TRBJ2-7	NA	13	TRBV2	CASSAEQSYEQYF	TGTGCCAGCAGTGCTGAACAAAGCTACGAGCAGTACTTC
NA	TRBJ1-1	NA	13	TRBV6-6	CASRLTDNTEAFF	TGTGCCAGCAGACTGACAGACAACACTGAAGCTTTCTTT
NA	TRBJ1-2	NA	12	TRBV19	CASSHGRGGYTF	TGTGCCAGTAGTCATGGGCGGGGTGGCTACACCTTC
NA	TRBJ1-3	NA	17	TRBV2	CASSADSRRSSGNTIYF	TGTGCCAGCAGTGCCGACAGCCGCCGGAGCTCTGGAAACACCATATATTTT
NA	TRBJ2-2	NA	13	TRBV5-8	CASSPRTTGELFF	TGTGCCAGCAGCCCGCGGACCACCGGGGAGCTGTTTTTT
NA	TRBJ1-2	NA	13	TRBV28	CASSLRPGNGYTF	TGTGCCAGCAGTTTAAGGCCGGGGAATGGCTACACCTTC
NA	TRBJ1-4	NA	17	TRBV5-4	CASSRTGRGQANEKLFF	TGTGCCAGCAGCCGGACTGGGCGGGGGCAGGCTAATGAAAAACTGTTTTTT
few	TRBJ1-3	NA	13	TRBV30	CAWYPPGGNTIYF	TGTGCCTGGTACCCTCCGGGGGGAAACACCATATATTTT
few	TRBJ2-5	NA	14	TRBV30	CAWTQLGPAETQYF	TGTGCCTGGACGCAGTTGGGACCGGCCGAGACCCAGTACTTC
NA	TRBJ2-2	NA	12	TRBV5-6	CASSLFTGELFF	TGTGCCAGCAGCTTGTTCACCGGGGAGCTGTTTTTT
NA	TRBJ1-4	NA	12	TRBV18	CASSPLGEKLFF	TGTGCCAGCTCACCACTTGGAGAAAAACTGTTTTTT
NA	TRBJ1-1	NA	13	TRBV5-6	CASSYRPNTEAFF	TGTGCCAGCAGCTACCGACCGAACACTGAAGCTTTCTTT
NA	TRBJ1-2	NA	16	TRBV5-6	CASSLEGLRRNYGYTF	TGTGCCAGCAGCTTGGAGGGTTTGAGGAGGAACTATGGCTACACCTTC
NA	TRBJ2-3	TRBD2	15	TRBV4-2	CASSQVAGLTDTQYF	TGTGCCAGCAGCCAAGTAGCGGGGCTCACAGATACGCAGTATTTT
NA	TRBJ2-2	TRBD2	15	TRBV30	CACMGLAGGAGELFF	TGTGCCTGCATGGGACTAGCGGGGGGTGCCGGGGAGCTGTTTTTT
once	TRBJ2-1	NA	15	TRBV7-2	CASSSEGFSYNEQFF	TGTGCCAGCAGCTCCGAGGGGTTCTCCTACAATGAGCAGTTCTTC
NA	TRBJ2-3	TRBD2	14	TRBV19	CASKRRGDTDTQYF	TGTGCCAGTAAACGACGGGGGGACACAGATACGCAGTATTTT
NA	TRBJ1-2	NA	14	TRBV6-5	CASSYGQGLNGYTF	TGTGCCAGCAGTTACGGGCAGGGTCTAAATGGCTACACCTTC
NA	TRBJ2-7	TRBD2	13	TRBV6-1	CASKTGGSYEQYF	TGTGCCAGCAAGACGGGGGGGTCCTACGAGCAGTACTTC
NA	TRBJ1-2	NA	13	TRBV10-2	CASRSVVDYGYTF	TGCGCCAGCAGATCGGTGGTTGACTATGGCTACACCTTC
NA	TRBJ1-6	NA	14	TRBV7-3	CASSLSSGGSPLHF	TGTGCCAGCAGCTTAAGTTCGGGGGGTTCACCCCTCCACTTT
NA	TRBJ1-1	NA	18	TRBV21-1	CASSPKNRQGAGDTEAFF	TGTGCCAGCAGCCCGAAGAATAGACAGGGGGCCGGAGACACTGAAGCTTTCTTT
NA	TRBJ2-2	NA	14	TRBV6-5	CASRNYRLAGELFF	TGTGCCAGCAGAAACTATCGGTTAGCCGGGGAGCTGTTTTTT
NA	TRBJ2-3	NA	16	TRBV5-6	CASSFLRVGGTDTQYF	TGTGCCAGCAGCTTCCTTCGGGTGGGGGGCACAGATACGCAGTATTTT
once	TRBJ1-2	TRBD1	14	TRBV12-5	CASGPGTASYGYTF	TGTGCTAGTGGCCCCGGGACAGCCAGCTATGGCTACACCTTC
once	TRBJ1-1	NA	14	TRBV7-9	CASSRAVTGAEAFF	TGTGCCAGCAGCAGGGCCGTAACGGGCGCTGAAGCTTTCTTT
NA	TRBJ1-2	NA	16	TRBV4-2	CASSFSGTHSFYGYTF	TGTGCCAGCAGCTTCTCGGGGACACACTCTTTCTATGGCTACACCTTC
once	TRBJ2-4	TRBD2	15	TRBV27	CASSILGGGSYIQYF	TGTGCCAGCAGTATCCTTGGGGGGGGGAGTTACATTCAGTACTTC
few	TRBJ2-1	TRBD2	17	TRBV7-2	CASSLEIAGSIYNEQFF	TGTGCCAGCAGCTTAGAAATAGCGGGGTCAATTTACAATGAGCAGTTCTTC
NA	TRBJ1-2	NA	11	TRBV28	CASSFQGGYTF	TGTGCCAGCAGTTTCCAGGGTGGCTACACCTTC
NA	TRBJ2-1	TRBD1	14	TRBV7-7	CASSRDREYNEQFF	TGTGCTAGCAGCCGGGACAGGGAGTACAATGAGCAGTTCTTC
NA	TRBJ1-5	NA	15	TRBV10-2	CASMSGRGLHQPQHF	TGCGCCAGCATGAGCGGGCGAGGGCTACATCAGCCCCAGCATTTT
NA	TRBJ2-7	NA	12	TRBV30	CAWSGRDYEQYF	TGTGCCTGGAGTGGCAGGGACTACGAGCAGTACTTC